This passage covers 11 T cell receptor beta chains from one sample sequenced in a study of siplizumab effects on memory and regulatory T cells. Profiled with immunoSEQ multiplex PCR; TCRdb holds only in-frame clones, not every one. The sample contains under 130,000 clones, about 93% of which appear only once. What was sequenced was CD4+ T cells sorted from blood. The receptors here all came from a human donor in good health.

This clone occurred a few times. The chain combines TRBV21-1 with TRBJ2-3; TRBD2, the D gene given by the table, was not confirmed from the DNA. TRBV21-1 is described as a pseudogene. CDR3 length equals 18 residues. The CDR3 region is CASSSRERDYRAADTQYF. In DNA, the CDR3 is TGTGCCAGCAGCTCCCGGGAGAGAGATTACCGGGCGGCAGATACGCAGTATTTT.

V usage is TRBV6-1 and J usage is TRBJ1-5; 7 positions match TRBD1. The CDR3 spans 14 residues. Germline CDR1 MNHNS, CDR2 SASEGT. V was pared by 4 bases and J by 2 bases, with 2 bases of the junction left unmatched. The CDR3 sequence: CASSGQGGNQPQHF. CDR3 sequence (DNA): TGTGCCAGCAGTGGACAGGGCGGCAATCAGCCCCAGCATTTT.

The chain employs TRBV19 and TRBJ1-2; D uncertain. The V end was cut by 5 bases, the J end by 4 bases, with 8 bases between. The CDR3 loop spans 12 amino acids. CDR1 is LNHDA, CDR2 SQIVND, per germline (reference sequence). CDR3 nucleotides: TGTGCCAGTAGTGTAAACTCCTATGGCTACACCTTC. Its translation: CASSVNSYGYTF.

The chain couples TRBV27 to TRBJ1-1, with a tentative D call TRBD1 (5 bases). Germline V gene sequence: CDR1 MNHEY, CDR2 SMNVEV (reference sequence). Trimming pared 5 bases from V and 4 bases from J, leaving 14 bases between. CDR3 length: 14 amino acids. CDR3 region: CASSRQGFATEAFF. DNA for the CDR3: TGTGCCAGCAGTCGCCAGGGTTTTGCCACTGAAGCTTTCTTT.

This clone was detected only once. CDR3 bases: TGTGCCAGCAGAGGCGGGACAGGAGGCAATCAGCCCCAGCATTTT. The encoded protein is CASRGGTGGNQPQHF. The chain couples TRBV6-5 to TRBJ1-5; TRBD1 matches at 8 bases. CDR1 MNHEY and CDR2 SVGAGI come from the germline V gene. The V segment lost 6 bases and the J segment 2 bases; nucleotides outside the gene matches: 6. The CDR3 contains 15 residues.

The chain couples TRBV7-8 to TRBJ2-7, with D tentatively TRBD1 (5 bases). CDR3 size: 13 residues. The V gene's germline CDR1 is SGHVS and CDR2 FQNEAQ. Trimming left V 5 bases short and J 6 bases short, with 14 bases between. DNA of the CDR3: TGTGCCAGCAGCCCAGGGCCGGTGTCCGAGCAGTACTTC. It specifies CASSPGPVSEQYF.

The V and J genes are TRBV6-5 and TRBJ1-1, with D possibly matching TRBD1 (6 bases). V gave up 6 bases and J gave up 7 bases, with 15 bases separating them. The germline V gene has CDR1 MNHEY and CDR2 SVGAGI. The CDR3 is 13 amino acids. The CDR3 DNA is TGTGCCAGCAGGGCGGGGGGCGGAGGTGAAGCTTTCTTT. Protein sequence: CASRAGGGGEAFF.

The V call is TRBV7-3, the J call TRBJ2-3; 7 bases fit TRBD1. CDR1 SGHTA and CDR2 FQGTGA come from the germline V gene. V gave up 5 bases and J gave up 3 bases; unmatched junction bases: 20. There are 19 residues in the CDR3. The DNA for the CDR3 is TGTGCCAGCAGCCCCTGGCCGAGGGGGCCCCTCCCCACGACAGATACGCAGTATTTT. It is translated as CASSPWPRGPLPTTDTQYF.

This clone showed up just once. The chain combines TRBV6-5 with TRBJ2-2; D not certain. Germline V gene sequence: CDR1 MNHEY, CDR2 SVGAGI. The CDR3 spans 12 residues. V was trimmed by 5 bases and J by 7 bases, leaving 8 bases between them. The CDR3 spells CASSTPGGELFF. In DNA, the CDR3 is TGTGCCAGCAGTACCCCCGGCGGGGAGCTGTTTTTT.

V gene TRBV5-4 combines with J gene TRBJ2-5; D remains unclear. V was clipped by 0 bases and J by 3 bases, with 3 bases between them. Germline loops: CDR1 SGHNT, CDR2 YYREEE (reference sequence). The CDR3 is made up of 12 amino acids. DNA of the CDR3: TGTGCCAGCAGCTTGGGGAAAGAGACCCAGTACTTC. This codes for CASSLGKETQYF.

This chain connects TRBV6-5 to TRBJ1-2; D is possibly TRBD1 (5 bases). This CDR3 contains 13 residues. V lost 5 bases and J 2 bases, leaving 9 bases between the germline ends. Germline V gene lookup returns CDR1 MNHEY and CDR2 SVGAGI. CDR3: CASSRRGNYGYTF. DNA of the CDR3: TGTGCCAGCAGTCGAAGGGGAAACTATGGCTACACCTTC.